This is a list of T cell receptor beta chains from one sample in a study of cytomegalovirus exposure and HLA in healthy donors. The method was immunoSEQ multiplex PCR; TCRdb's version includes in-frame clones alone and lacks a portion of them. The data hold 120,000 to 150,000 clones, with roughly 77% observed a single time. What was sequenced was PBMCs. The receptors were sampled from a woman aged 25 to 39 in good health and CMV-seronegative. Each CDR3 is given with its conserved first and last residue. The D gene is left open where the match is weak. Rows give clone size only sometimes, using once, few, many, or a class for an expanded clone.

v_gene	abundance	d_gene	j_gene	CDR3nt	CDR3aa
TRBV5-1	.	TRBD2	TRBJ2-7	TGCGCCAGCAGCGTCGGGACTACCAGCGAGCAGTACTTC	CASSVGTTSEQYF
TRBV11-2	few	.	TRBJ2-7	TGTGCCAGCAGCCGGGAGGGGGCTCTGGACGAGCAGTACTTC	CASSREGALDEQYF
TRBV18	.	.	TRBJ1-2	TGTGCCAGCTCACCACAGAGGAGCAACTATGGTTACACCTTC	CASSPQRSNYGYTF
TRBV5-1	.	.	TRBJ2-5	TGCGCCAGCAGCTTGCTCGGCCGCCCGGGACAAGAGACCCAGTACTTC	CASSLLGRPGQETQYF
TRBV7-6	.	TRBD1	TRBJ2-1	TGTGCCAGCAGCTCAGGACAGGAGGTCAATGAGCAGTTCTTC	CASSSGQEVNEQFF
TRBV5-1	few	.	TRBJ2-1	TGCGCCAGCAGCCGAAGTGAGGACAATGAGCAGTTCTTC	CASSRSEDNEQFF
TRBV6-1	.	TRBD2	TRBJ2-1	TGTGCCAGCCGACGGCGGGAGTACAATGAGCAGTTCTTC	CASRRREYNEQFF
TRBV28	few	.	TRBJ2-4	TGTGCCAGCAGTTTGGTGGGCACTCTAGCCAAAAACATTCAGTACTTC	CASSLVGTLAKNIQYF
TRBV11-2	.	TRBD2	TRBJ2-1	TGTGCCAGCAGCCCCATAGCGGGGAGGTCCTACAATGAGCAGTTCTTC	CASSPIAGRSYNEQFF
TRBV5-5	.	.	TRBJ1-1	TGTGCCAGCACCCTAAACCCTACAGTGAACACTGAAGCTTTCTTT	CASTLNPTVNTEAFF
TRBV4-2	.	.	TRBJ2-1	TGTGCCAGCAGCCGAAGGGGGCGACTAGGGTTCAATGAGCAGTTCTTC	CASSRRGRLGFNEQFF
TRBV13	.	.	TRBJ2-1	TGTGCCAGCAGCTTAGAGGCAGGGGGGAATGAGCAGTTCTTC	CASSLEAGGNEQFF
TRBV5-4	once	.	TRBJ2-5	TGTGCCAGCAGCTTGGGGGGCCTGATAGGGGAGACCCAGTACTTC	CASSLGGLIGETQYF
TRBV7-2	.	.	TRBJ2-7	TGTGCCAGCAGCTTACAGGGTGGGCCCTCACTTATCCCCTACGAGCAGTACTTC	CASSLQGGPSLIPYEQYF
TRBV18	few	.	TRBJ2-3	TGTGCCAGCTCACCACCGGCAGGGAGCACAGATACGCAGTATTTT	CASSPPAGSTDTQYF
TRBV4-2	.	.	TRBJ1-3	TGTGCCAGCAGCCAAGATTATTCTGTTGGAAACACCATATATTTT	CASSQDYSVGNTIYF
TRBV2	.	.	TRBJ2-1	TGTGCCAGCAGTGAGTTCAGGGACAATGAGCAGTTCTTC	CASSEFRDNEQFF
TRBV7-3	.	TRBD1	TRBJ1-1	TGTGCCAGCAGCTCCGGACAGGGGATTTCTGAAGCTTTCTTT	CASSSGQGISEAFF
TRBV6-6	.	TRBD2	TRBJ2-1	TGTGCCAGCAGTTACCAAGCGGGAGTGTACAATGAGCAGTTCTTC	CASSYQAGVYNEQFF
TRBV6-1	.	.	TRBJ2-7	TGTGCCAGCAGTGAAGCGCAGCAGGGCTACGAGCAGTACTTC	CASSEAQQGYEQYF
TRBV7-9	.	.	TRBJ1-1	TGTGCCAGCAGCTTAGATAGTTCGAACACTGAAGCTTTCTTT	CASSLDSSNTEAFF
TRBV7-2	.	.	TRBJ1-1	TGTGCCAGCAGCTTAGTCGAGGGTTTCACTGAAGCTTTCTTT	CASSLVEGFTEAFF
TRBV2	.	.	TRBJ2-5	TGTGCCAGCAGTGAAAGCGGGGAGACCCAGTACTTC	CASSESGETQYF
TRBV10-1	.	TRBD1	TRBJ1-3	TGCGCCAATCCGGGACAGTATATATCCTTCGGAAACACCATATATTTT	CANPGQYISFGNTIYF
TRBV29-1	.	TRBD2	TRBJ2-5	TGCAGCGTTCGAGGACTAGAACTTGGAGGGGAGACCCAGTACTTC	CSVRGLELGGETQYF
TRBV27	few	TRBD2	TRBJ2-1	TGTGCCAGCAGTTTGTTACTAGCGGGGGGAAACAATGAGCAGTTCTTC	CASSLLLAGGNNEQFF
TRBV18	.	TRBD2	TRBJ2-3	TGTGCCAGCTCACTTACTAGCGGGGGGACAGATACGCAGTATTTT	CASSLTSGGTDTQYF
TRBV18	.	.	TRBJ1-4	TGTGCCAGCTCATCACGGGGGGGCGGATCTAATGAAAAACTGTTTTTT	CASSSRGGGSNEKLFF
TRBV7-3	.	.	TRBJ2-3	TGTGCCAGCAGCCCGGTTGTGGGAGGACCCTCTAGCACAGATACGCAGTATTTT	CASSPVVGGPSSTDTQYF
TRBV7-9	.	TRBD2	TRBJ2-7	TGTGCCAGCAGCTTAGAGGGGAGAGGACTAGCGGGAGAGAGAGTCGAGCAGTACTTC	CASSLEGRGLAGERVEQYF
TRBV7-6	.	.	TRBJ2-5	TGTGCCAGCAGGAGGGGGGGGTCGGACCAAGAGACCCAGTACTTC	CASRRGGSDQETQYF
TRBV6-6	.	TRBD2	TRBJ2-1	TGTGCCAGCAGTTTAAGTGGGAGGGCCAATGAGCAGTTCTTC	CASSLSGRANEQFF
TRBV7-2	.	.	TRBJ2-1	TGTGCCAGCAGCTTAGAGTCCGGGGGAGCCTACAATGAGCAGTTCTTC	CASSLESGGAYNEQFF
TRBV6-5	.	TRBD1	TRBJ2-7	TGTGCCAGCATCGCTAGGACAGGGCCCTACGAGCAGTACTTC	CASIARTGPYEQYF
TRBV10-3	.	.	TRBJ2-2	TGTGCCATCAGTGACGCGGCAGGGGCCAACACCGGGGAGCTGTTTTTT	CAISDAAGANTGELFF
TRBV27	.	TRBD1	TRBJ1-2	TGTGCCAGCAGTTGGGCCGGGACAGGGAACTATGGCTACACCTTC	CASSWAGTGNYGYTF
TRBV7-8	once	TRBD1	TRBJ2-3	TGTGCCAGCAGCTGGGACAGGGGTCCGAGCACAGATACGCAGTATTTT	CASSWDRGPSTDTQYF
TRBV7-9	.	.	TRBJ1-1	TGTGCCAGCAGCTTAGAGGCACGGCGGGCTTTCTTT	CASSLEARRAFF
TRBV19	.	.	TRBJ1-5	TGTGCCAGTAGTATGGGGGCTCGACAGCCCCAGCATTTT	CASSMGARQPQHF
TRBV30	.	TRBD1	TRBJ2-3	TGTGCCTGGTCGAGGGGGCTATCAGATACGCAGTATTTT	CAWSRGLSDTQYF
TRBV9	.	TRBD2	TRBJ2-7	TGTGCCAGCAGCGTTGGAGCGGGGGGCTCCTACGAGCAGTACTTC	CASSVGAGGSYEQYF
TRBV28	.	TRBD2	TRBJ2-3	TGTGCCAGCAGTTTATCCTCTAGCGGGCCCACAGATACGCAGTATTTT	CASSLSSSGPTDTQYF
TRBV7-6	few	.	TRBJ1-6	TGTGCCAGCAGCTTAGGGCATCGGGGGGCAGGTAATTCACCCCTCCACTTT	CASSLGHRGAGNSPLHF
TRBV6-1	once	.	TRBJ1-4	TGTGCCAGCAGTGAAGCGCTTCCGGGTAGCAGTAATGAAAAACTGTTTTTT	CASSEALPGSSNEKLFF
TRBV6-6	.	.	TRBJ2-5	TGTGCCAGCAGTTATACTTTTGACACCTCGGAGACCCAGTACTTC	CASSYTFDTSETQYF
TRBV5-6	.	.	TRBJ1-1	TGTGCCAGCAGCCTGACGGGAGTGGGCACTGAAGCTTTCTTT	CASSLTGVGTEAFF
TRBV2	.	.	TRBJ2-3	TGTGCCAGCAGTGAACGGGTCAGCACAGATACGCAGTATTTT	CASSERVSTDTQYF
TRBV5-1	.	.	TRBJ1-3	TGCGCCAGCAGCTTACAGGGAGTGCGTGGAAACACCATATATTTT	CASSLQGVRGNTIYF
TRBV11-2	.	.	TRBJ2-7	TGTGCCAGCAGCCCCATATCCCGGACTGGGACCTACGAGCAGTACTTC	CASSPISRTGTYEQYF
TRBV5-6	few	.	TRBJ1-5	TGTGCCAGCAGCTTGTCCGTCGATCAGCCCCAGCATTTT	CASSLSVDQPQHF
TRBV4-2	.	TRBD1	TRBJ2-3	TGTGCCAGCAGCCAAGAAAGGGGACAGGGGTACGATACGCAGTATTTT	CASSQERGQGYDTQYF
TRBV20-1	.	.	TRBJ2-1	TGCAGTGCTGTGGCGGAGAGTGAGCAGTTCTTC	CSAVAESEQFF
TRBV28	.	TRBD1	TRBJ1-1	TGTGCCAGCGGTGGGGCAGGGGGAACTGAAGCTTTCTTT	CASGGAGGTEAFF
TRBV9	.	TRBD1	TRBJ1-2	TGTGCCAGCAGCGTAGGACAGGGGGGCTATGGCTACACCTTC	CASSVGQGGYGYTF
TRBV7-8	.	.	TRBJ1-1	TGTGCCAGCAGTTACCACACAGGGAACACTGAAGCTTTCTTT	CASSYHTGNTEAFF
TRBV30	.	TRBD1	TRBJ1-1	TGTGCCTGGAGTGTATCTGGGACAGGGACTTTTAACACTGAAGCTTTCTTT	CAWSVSGTGTFNTEAFF
TRBV18	.	TRBD2	TRBJ2-7	TGTGCCAGCTCAGCCCTAGCGGGACGCTCCTACGAGCAGTACTTC	CASSALAGRSYEQYF
TRBV5-4	.	TRBD2	TRBJ2-1	TGTGCCAGCAGCTTGGTAGGAGCTAGCGGAACCTACAATGAGCAGTTCTTC	CASSLVGASGTYNEQFF
TRBV4-2	few	TRBD2	TRBJ2-7	TGTGCCAGCAGCCAAGCCGAACTTAGACTAGCGGCTACCTACGAGCAGTACTTC	CASSQAELRLAATYEQYF
TRBV6-5	.	TRBD2	TRBJ2-7	TGTGCCAGCAGTACCGGGACTAGCTACGAGCAGTACTTC	CASSTGTSYEQYF